The rows below give T cell receptor beta chains drawn from one sample of a study of CD8+ T cells in alopecia areata. Here immunoSEQ multiplex PCR was the method, and the copy in TCRdb shows in-frame clones only, minus some. Among roughly 120,000 clones listed, less than 75% were seen once. The sequencing used CD8+ T cells sorted from blood, collected at week 4, from a patient treated with tofacitinib. These TCRs come from a human donor with alopecia areata. The CDR3 runs from the conserved cysteine through the conserved F or W. D genes are given only for firm matches. Size values are once, few and many counts, or a class for expanded clones, and some rows have none.

TRBD1	few	TRBV28	TRBJ1-2	TGTGCCAACGGACAGGGAGGATATGGCTACACCTTC	CANGQGGYGYTF
-	-	TRBV30	TRBJ2-7	TGTGCCTGGAGTGTAGACACTTTTACCGAGCAGTACTTC	CAWSVDTFTEQYF
TRBD1	-	TRBV5-6	TRBJ2-1	TGTGCCAGCAGCCTCCGAGACAGGGTCCATGAGCAGTTCTTC	CASSLRDRVHEQFF
-	-	TRBV30	TRBJ1-2	TGTGCCTGGAGTGGTGGGGGAGGCTACACCTTC	CAWSGGGGYTF
-	-	TRBV7-9	TRBJ1-1	TGTGCCAGCAGCCCACCCTACGGGAACACTGAAGCTTTCTTT	CASSPPYGNTEAFF
-	few	TRBV19	TRBJ1-2	TGTGCCAGTAGTATGGATTATCCAGCCCTTACCAGGGGCTACACCTTC	CASSMDYPALTRGYTF
-	-	TRBV27	TRBJ2-2	TGTGCCAGCAGTTTACGAGGACTGAACACCGGGGAGCTGTTTTTT	CASSLRGLNTGELFF
TRBD1	few	TRBV7-9	TRBJ1-6	TGTGCCAGCAACGAAGCAGGGGGCTCACCCCTCCACTTT	CASNEAGGSPLHF
TRBD2	few	TRBV9	TRBJ2-1	TGTGCCAGCAGCGTAGCTGCTAGCGGATCTTCCTACAATGAGCAGTTCTTC	CASSVAASGSSYNEQFF
TRBD2	few	TRBV6-1	TRBJ2-7	TGTGCCAGCAGTGAAGAGAGCGGGGGGTCCTACGAGCAGTACTTC	CASSEESGGSYEQYF
-	-	TRBV30	TRBJ2-5	TGTGCCTGGAGTGTTCAGGAAATTGGGACCCAGTACTTC	CAWSVQEIGTQYF
-	few	TRBV27	TRBJ1-2	TGTGCCTTTGGGTATGACTATGGCTACACCTTC	CAFGYDYGYTF
-	-	TRBV30	TRBJ1-2	TGTGCCTGGAGCGGGGAAGGGATCGTCTACACCTTC	CAWSGEGIVYTF
TRBD1	-	TRBV29-1	TRBJ1-2	TGCAGCGTTGAGTGGACAGGGCTTCGTCGGAGCTATGGCTACACCTTC	CSVEWTGLRRSYGYTF
-	-	TRBV27	TRBJ2-3	TGTGCCAGCAGTTTATCGAGGACAGATACGCAGTATTTT	CASSLSRTDTQYF
TRBD1	-	TRBV23-1	TRBJ2-7	TGCGCCAGCAGTCACCCGACAGGGCCCTCCTACGAGCAGTACTTC	CASSHPTGPSYEQYF
-	-	TRBV28	TRBJ2-7	TGTGCCAGCAGTTTAAGAGGGGACGAGCAGTACTTC	CASSLRGDEQYF
-	once	TRBV29-1	TRBJ1-6	TGCAGCGTTGAAGAGCAGGGTTATAATTCACCCCTCCACTTT	CSVEEQGYNSPLHF
-	-	TRBV27	TRBJ2-3	TGTGCCAGCAGTTTATCCTTGGACACAGATACGCAGTATTTT	CASSLSLDTDTQYF
-	-	TRBV11-2	TRBJ2-5	TGTGCCAGCAGCCTCACTGGGACCTTAGGGTTGAGTGAGACCCAGTACTTC	CASSLTGTLGLSETQYF
-	few	TRBV29-1	TRBJ1-1	TGCAGCGTCTCACGGGGGGACACTGAAGCTTTCTTT	CSVSRGDTEAFF
-	-	TRBV27	TRBJ1-1	TGTGCCAGCAGTTGGGCTCCGGGTGGATCGAACACTGAAGCTTTCTTT	CASSWAPGGSNTEAFF
TRBD2	-	TRBV7-9	TRBJ2-1	TGTGCCAGCAGCCCTCGGACTAGCGGGGGGTTGCGGGAGCAGTTCTTC	CASSPRTSGGLREQFF
-	-	TRBV5-1	TRBJ1-1	TGCGCCAGCAGCTTGGCAGGGTACACTGAAGCTTTCTTT	CASSLAGYTEAFF
-	few	TRBV29-1	TRBJ2-7	TGCAGCGTTGTTGTGACAGGAAGAACCTACGAGCAGTACTTC	CSVVVTGRTYEQYF
-	few	TRBV29-1	TRBJ2-1	TGCAGCGTTGATGTCGGCAGGGGCGGTAACAATGAGCAGTTCTTC	CSVDVGRGGNNEQFF
-	-	TRBV10-3	TRBJ2-7	TGTGCCATCAGTGATATCGGGGGCTACGAGCAGTACTTC	CAISDIGGYEQYF
TRBD2	few	TRBV7-9	TRBJ2-5	TGTGCCAGCAGCTTCTTCCCGAGACTAGCGGCGGACCAAGAGACCCAGTACTTC	CASSFFPRLAADQETQYF
-	-	TRBV29-1	TRBJ1-2	TGCAGCGTTATAGACCCGGAGGGCTATGGCTACACCTTC	CSVIDPEGYGYTF
-	-	TRBV29-1	TRBJ2-7	TGCAGCGTTGAAGAGGGCACCTACGAGCAGTACTTC	CSVEEGTYEQYF
TRBD2	few	TRBV7-9	TRBJ2-7	TGTGCCAGCAGCGCCAGCGGGGGCCACTACGAGCAGTACTTC	CASSASGGHYEQYF
-	-	TRBV25-1	TRBJ1-2	TGTGCCAGCTGGGGCTATGGCTACACCTTC	CASWGYGYTF
-	-	TRBV27	TRBJ2-3	TGTGCCAGCAGTCCCTTCCTTAGCACAGATACGCAGTATTTT	CASSPFLSTDTQYF
-	-	TRBV27	TRBJ1-5	TGTGCCACCGGGGGCAGGAGTAATCAGCCCCAGCATTTT	CATGGRSNQPQHF
-	-	TRBV25-1	TRBJ2-7	TGTGCCAGCAGTGAACCCGGTGGGGCAGGGAATTGGGACGAGCAGTACTTC	CASSEPGGAGNWDEQYF
-	-	TRBV11-2	TRBJ2-1	TGTGCCAGCAGCCTCCGGGGGCAGCTTGGCTATGAGCAGTTCTTC	CASSLRGQLGYEQFF
TRBD1	-	TRBV27	TRBJ1-1	TGTGCCAGCACCTTACAACAGGGGAGCACTGAAGCTTTCTTT	CASTLQQGSTEAFF
TRBD1	-	TRBV30	TRBJ1-1	TGTGCCTGGATGCTGGGACAGGGACTCACTGAAGCTTTCTTT	CAWMLGQGLTEAFF
-	few	TRBV27	TRBJ1-3	TGTGCCAGCAGTTTACACCGGGCGGGGAAGGCTGGAAACACCATATATTTT	CASSLHRAGKAGNTIYF
TRBD2	-	TRBV30	TRBJ2-2	TGTGCCTGGACAGCCTCTAGCGGCACCGGGGAGCTGTTTTTT	CAWTASSGTGELFF
TRBD1	-	TRBV4-3	TRBJ1-2	TGCGCCAGCAGCCAAGCTTTGGCGGGACAGGGAGTTTATGGCTACACCTTC	CASSQALAGQGVYGYTF
TRBD2	-	TRBV14	TRBJ2-1	TGTGCCAGCAGCCAAGTGTCCGGGGGGACCTTTGTGAATGAGCAGTTCTTC	CASSQVSGGTFVNEQFF
-	-	TRBV4-1	TRBJ1-2	TGCGCCAGCAGCCAAGTGGGGACCTATGGCTACACCTTC	CASSQVGTYGYTF
-	-	TRBV13	TRBJ2-1	TGTGCCAGCAGCTTATTAGGGCACAATGAGCAGTTCTTC	CASSLLGHNEQFF
-	-	TRBV7-9	TRBJ1-1	TGTGCCAGCAGCCGGGCCGGCACTGAAGCTTTCTTT	CASSRAGTEAFF
-	-	TRBV7-9	TRBJ2-3	TGTGCCAGCAGCCCGGACTTCCAGGACGATACGCAGTATTTT	CASSPDFQDDTQYF